This is a list of T cell receptor beta chains from one sample in a study of T-cell memory formation after mild COVID-19. From the 5' RACE reads, TCRdb called clonotypes with MiXCR, one entry per CDR3 protein. Here the sample spans some 68,000 distinct CDR3 sequences, about a sixth being singletons. The sample consisted of PBMCs or a T cell subset sorted from them (not recorded which). Receptors were obtained from an adult woman who had mild COVID-19 (a few samples of this study predate the infection). Cell type and time point are not known. Both conserved end residues are part of each CDR3. A D gene is named only where the DNA matches it firmly. Not every row has a clone size; where given, it reads once, few, many or a size class.

TRBV9,14,.,TRBD1,TRBJ1-1,CASSVSTRGTEAFF,TGTGCCAGCAGCGTGTCAACCAGGGGGACTGAAGCTTTCTTT
TRBV7-9,15,.,TRBD2,TRBJ2-1,CASSFLEGGPREQFF,TGTGCCAGCAGCTTTCTAGAGGGAGGGCCCCGGGAGCAGTTCTTC
TRBV7-9,16,.,TRBD2,TRBJ2-5,CASSLAGSGHQETQYF,TGTGCCAGCAGCTTAGCTGGTAGCGGGCACCAAGAGACCCAGTACTTC
TRBV9,15,few,TRBD2,TRBJ2-3,CASSVASGGSDTQYF,TGTGCCAGCAGCGTAGCTAGCGGGGGTTCAGATACGCAGTATTTT
TRBV7-9,15,.,TRBD2,TRBJ2-1,CASSLATSGGNEQFF,TGTGCCAGCAGCTTAGCGACTAGCGGGGGCAATGAGCAGTTCTTC
TRBV11-2,14,few,.,TRBJ2-2,CASSFTRVAGELFF,TGTGCCAGCAGCTTTACTAGGGTGGCCGGGGAGCTGTTTTTT
TRBV7-9,13,few,.,TRBJ2-7,CASSLGGAGEQYF,TGTGCCAGCAGCTTAGGAGGGGCTGGCGAGCAGTACTTC
TRBV7-7,19,.,TRBD2,TRBJ2-3,CASSLVVAGVPSSTDTQYF,TGTGCTAGCAGCCTGGTTGTAGCGGGAGTACCCTCGAGCACAGATACGCAGTATTTT
TRBV27,13,few,.,TRBJ1-2,CASSPAGVYGYTF,TGTGCCAGCAGTCCCGCCGGGGTCTATGGCTACACCTTC
TRBV10-2,16,few,.,TRBJ2-1,CASSEPKRDSQFEQFF,TGCGCCAGCAGTGAGCCGAAACGGGACTCCCAGTTTGAGCAGTTCTTC
TRBV15,15,few,TRBD1,TRBJ2-1,CATSRPRTGAHEQFF,TGTGCCACCAGCAGACCGCGGACAGGGGCCCATGAGCAGTTCTTC
TRBV12-3/TRBV12-4,15,.,.,TRBJ2-1,CASSLYGSAYNEQFF,TGTGCCAGCAGTTTATATGGAAGCGCTTACAATGAGCAGTTCTTC
TRBV10-3,18,.,TRBD1,TRBJ2-5,CAISETRDRGVPEETQYF,TGTGCCATCAGTGAAACCCGGGACAGGGGGGTGCCCGAAGAGACCCAGTACTTC
TRBV6-1,15,.,.,TRBJ1-2,CASSAGRIANYGYTF,TGTGCCAGCAGTGCAGGACGGATAGCTAACTATGGCTACACCTTC
TRBV29-1,13,.,.,TRBJ2-1,CSAFGTAYNEQFF,TGCAGCGCTTTCGGGACCGCGTACAATGAGCAGTTCTTC
TRBV6-2/TRBV6-3,16,few,.,TRBJ1-2,CASSIFHLQETYGYTF,TGTGCCAGCAGTATCTTCCACCTCCAAGAGACGTATGGCTACACCTTC
TRBV5-6,14,few,TRBD1,TRBJ2-7,CASSSDRGYDEQYF,TGTGCCAGCAGCTCAGACAGGGGCTATGACGAGCAGTACTTC
TRBV4-2,13,.,.,TRBJ2-7,CASSPTGLGEQYF,TGTGCCAGCAGCCCCACCGGATTGGGGGAGCAGTACTTC
TRBV12-3/TRBV12-4,12,few,.,TRBJ2-1,CASSAGLWEQFF,TGTGCCAGCAGTGCGGGACTGTGGGAGCAGTTCTTC
TRBV12-3/TRBV12-4,15,few,TRBD2,TRBJ2-1,CASSYSGKTYNEQFF,TGTGCCAGCAGTTACAGCGGGAAAACCTACAATGAGCAGTTCTTC
TRBV20-1,17,few,TRBD1,TRBJ1-1,CSARDGGRDRWNTEAFF,TGCAGTGCTAGAGATGGGGGGAGGGACAGGTGGAACACTGAAGCTTTCTTT
TRBV19,14,.,.,TRBJ1-2,CASSRDPSNYGYTF,TGTGCCAGTAGTAGGGACCCTTCCAACTATGGCTACACCTTC
TRBV19,12,few,.,TRBJ2-7,CASSRGDYEQYF,TGTGCCAGTTCCAGGGGGGACTACGAGCAGTACTTC
TRBV3-1,12,.,.,TRBJ2-1,CASSQESNEQFF,TGTGCCAGCAGCCAAGAATCCAATGAGCAGTTCTTC
TRBV13,15,many,TRBD2,TRBJ2-5,CASSLGLAGRETQYF,TGTGCCAGCAGCTTAGGACTAGCGGGGCGAGAGACCCAGTACTTC
TRBV6-5,13,many,.,TRBJ2-1,CASIGGIYNEQFF,TGTGCCAGCATAGGGGGGATCTACAATGAGCAGTTCTTC
TRBV24-1,15,.,.,TRBJ1-2,CATSDRTAGTYGYTF,TGTGCCACCAGTGACAGGACCGCCGGTACCTATGGCTACACCTTC
TRBV7-2,17,few,TRBD1,TRBJ2-7,CASSLEYGAGGFNEQYF,TGTGCCAGCAGCTTAGAGTATGGGGCAGGGGGCTTCAACGAGCAGTACTTC
TRBV4-1,14,few,TRBD1,TRBJ2-7,CASSPGQGIYEQYF,TGCGCCAGCAGCCCGGGACAGGGGATCTACGAGCAGTACTTC
TRBV7-2,17,few,.,TRBJ1-5,CASSDRPQEILNQPQHF,TGTGCCAGCAGCGACCGACCGCAGGAAATCCTCAATCAGCCCCAGCATTTT
TRBV9,15,few,TRBD1,TRBJ2-5,CASSVGGQGLETQYF,TGTGCCAGCAGCGTAGGGGGACAGGGCTTGGAGACCCAGTACTTC
TRBV20-1,16,few,.,TRBJ2-7,CSARDPWTDSSYEQYF,TGCAGTGCTAGAGATCCTTGGACAGATAGCTCCTACGAGCAGTACTTC
TRBV4-1,16,few,TRBD2,TRBJ2-1,CASSLSGGGADNEQFF,TGCGCCAGCAGCCTGTCCGGCGGGGGGGCCGATAATGAGCAGTTCTTC
TRBV5-1,17,.,TRBD1,TRBJ1-5,CASSLGDRGMGNQPQHF,TGCGCCAGCAGCTTGGGTGACAGGGGAATGGGCAATCAGCCCCAGCATTTT
TRBV7-2,14,.,TRBD2,TRBJ2-7,CASSLPSGWYEQYF,TGTGCCAGCAGCTTACCTAGCGGGTGGTACGAGCAGTACTTC
TRBV6-2/TRBV6-3,14,few,.,TRBJ1-1,CASSYEGASTEAFF,TGTGCCAGCAGTTACGAAGGGGCGAGCACTGAAGCTTTCTTT
TRBV18,15,.,TRBD2,TRBJ2-1,CASSPKAGATNEQFF,TGTGCCAGCTCACCAAAAGCGGGAGCGACAAATGAGCAGTTCTTC
TRBV5-1,13,.,.,TRBJ1-1,CASKEGGATEAFF,TGCGCCAGCAAGGAGGGGGGGGCCACTGAAGCTTTCTTT
TRBV9,13,few,.,TRBJ2-5,CASSARNQETQYF,TGTGCCAGCAGCGCCAGGAACCAAGAGACCCAGTACTTC
TRBV7-9,15,.,TRBD1,TRBJ1-5,CASRDQGANNQPQHF,TGTGCCAGCAGAGACCAGGGGGCCAATAATCAGCCCCAGCATTTT
TRBV3-1,18,.,TRBD2,TRBJ2-1,CASSQDLAGGSSYNEQFF,TGTGCCAGCAGCCAAGATTTAGCGGGGGGGTCCTCCTACAATGAGCAGTTCTTC
TRBV5-1,15,few,.,TRBJ2-3,CASSLAPGGTDTQYF,TGCGCCAGCAGCTTGGCGCCCGGGGGCACAGATACGCAGTATTTT
TRBV4-1,18,.,TRBD2,TRBJ2-1,CASSPLGSGGAGYNEQFF,TGCGCCAGCAGCCCTCTTGGGAGCGGGGGGGCTGGATACAATGAGCAGTTCTTC
TRBV19,13,few,.,TRBJ2-7,CASSIGISYEQYF,TGTGCCAGTAGTATAGGCATCTCCTACGAGCAGTACTTC
TRBV24-1,13,once,TRBD1,TRBJ2-7,CATSETGGFEQYF,TGTGCCACCTCCGAGACAGGGGGTTTCGAGCAGTACTTC
TRBV7-2,17,.,.,TRBJ2-5,CASSSRQGGVYQETQYF,TGTGCCAGCAGCTCAAGACAGGGAGGGGTTTACCAAGAGACCCAGTACTTC
TRBV6-5,15,many,.,TRBJ2-1,CASSYSSSLDNEQFF,TGTGCCAGCAGTTACTCGAGTTCCTTGGACAATGAGCAGTTCTTC
TRBV24-1,12,few,.,TRBJ2-2,CATSGHTGELFF,TGTGCCACCAGTGGACACACCGGGGAGCTGTTTTTT
TRBV5-5,15,few,.,TRBJ2-7,CASSSGEQGSDEQYF,TGTGCCAGCAGCTCGGGTGAACAGGGTAGCGACGAGCAGTACTTC
TRBV29-1,14,few,TRBD2,TRBJ2-3,CSVSIAGFTDTQYF,TGCAGCGTTTCCATAGCGGGATTCACAGATACGCAGTATTTT
TRBV7-9,17,few,.,TRBJ2-7,CASSFGDTGRRDYEQYF,TGTGCCAGCAGCTTCGGAGACACGGGGAGGAGGGACTACGAGCAGTACTTC
TRBV19,13,few,.,TRBJ2-3,CASSPTSTDTQYF,TGTGCCAGTAGCCCGACTAGCACAGATACGCAGTATTTT
TRBV27,15,few,.,TRBJ1-1,CASSSFPGVNTEAFF,TGTGCCAGCAGTTCCTTTCCAGGGGTGAACACTGAAGCTTTCTTT
TRBV11-2,15,.,.,TRBJ1-3,CASSLGRSSGNTIYF,TGTGCCAGCAGCTTGGGCAGGAGCTCTGGAAACACCATATATTTT
TRBV7-6,13,.,.,TRBJ2-7,CASSLGDPYEQYF,TGTGCCAGCAGCTTAGGGGATCCCTACGAGCAGTACTTC
TRBV7-2,15,.,.,TRBJ2-1,CASSWTGTIYNEQFF,TGTGCCAGCAGCTGGACGGGAACAATATACAATGAGCAGTTCTTC
TRBV5-8,16,.,.,TRBJ2-1,CASSLDGGLSYNEQFF,TGTGCCAGCAGCTTGGACGGGGGGCTCTCCTACAATGAGCAGTTCTTC
TRBV7-9,13,few,.,TRBJ2-7,CASSDIAYGEQYF,TGTGCCAGCAGTGACATTGCCTACGGCGAGCAGTACTTC
TRBV27,13,.,.,TRBJ2-2,CASGHTGSGELIF,TGTGCCAGCGGGCATACAGGGTCCGGGGAGCTGATTTTT
TRBV7-9,12,few,.,TRBJ1-1,CASRAGYTEAFF,TGTGCCAGCAGGGCCGGTTACACTGAAGCTTTCTTT